These 17 T cell receptor beta chains share one sample of origin, sequenced in a study of blood T cell repertoires in COVID-19. Data came from immunoSEQ multiplex PCR; TCRdb stores just in-frame clones and leaves some out. Of 250,000 or so clones listed, around 87% were seen once; the top ten hold under 2.5%. Sequenced material: peripheral blood. These receptors originate from a woman aged 55-69 years with COVID-19, enrolled during active disease.

This chain's CDR3 is CSARQGPDSPLHF. CDR3 in DNA: TGCAGCGCCAGACAGGGACCGGATTCACCCCTCCACTTT. The chain carries TRBV29-1 and TRBJ1-6; 7 bases map to TRBD1. The CDR3 sequence is 13 residues long. The V and J ends lost 7 bases and 8 bases, in that order; junction bases with no gene match: 8. CDR1 SQVTM and CDR2 ANQGSEA come from the germline V gene.

For the CDR3, the DNA is TGTGCCAGCCGGGGGAGCACAGATACGCAGTATTTT. Translating it yields CASRGSTDTQYF. The chain couples TRBV6-6 to TRBJ2-3, with a tentative D call TRBD2 (6 bases). The CDR3 runs 12 residues. Trimming stripped 8 bases from V and 0 bases from J, with 6 bases between. Germline-derived CDR1 and CDR2 are MNHNY and SVGAGI (reference sequence).

The V call is TRBV11-2, the J call TRBJ1-3; perhaps TRBD1 as D (5 bases). CDR3 length: 13 residues. Trimming removed 3 bases from V and 8 bases from J, with 11 bases in between. CDR1 SGHAT and CDR2 FQNNGV come from the germline V gene. The CDR3, as DNA: TGTGCCAGCAGCTTGTCAGGGATGCACACCATATATTTT. This codes for CASSLSGMHTIYF.

The V gene is TRBV18, the J gene TRBJ2-1; TRBD2 might be the D (6 bases). V lost 2 bases to trimming and J lost 5 bases, with 13 bases between them. Per germline, CDR1 KGHSH and CDR2 LQKENI. This CDR3 is 15 amino acids long. Here the CDR3 reads CASSPSRGTDNEQFF. As DNA, the CDR3 is TGTGCCAGCTCACCAAGCCGAGGGACTGACAATGAGCAGTTCTTC. Full variable domain (remainder filled in from reference TRBV18 and TRBJ2-1): NAGVMQNPRHLVRRRGQEARLRCSPMKGHSHVYWYRQLPEEGLKFMVYLQKENIIDESGMPKERFSAEFPKEGPSILRIQQVVRGDSAAYFCASSPSRGTDNEQFFGPGTRLTVL.

V usage is TRBV7-9 and J usage is TRBJ1-6; 7 bases line up with TRBD1. V trimming: 5 bases; J trimming: 7 bases; junction bases outside the gene matches: 14. CDR1 is SEHNR, CDR2 FQNEAQ, per germline (reference sequence). The CDR3 covers 17 residues. The CDR3 here is CASSPGSWDSRNSPLHF. CDR3 nucleotide sequence: TGTGCCAGCAGCCCAGGGTCTTGGGACAGTCGGAATTCACCCCTCCACTTT.

This chain joins TRBV19 and TRBJ1-2; 7 nucleotides match TRBD1. The CDR3 runs to 14 residues. Germline values: CDR1 LNHDA, CDR2 SQIVND (reference sequence). V lost 9 bases and J lost 2; bases outside the gene matches: 9. CDR3 in amino acids: CASRTRGENYGYTF. The CDR3 DNA reads TGTGCCAGCCGGACCAGGGGGGAAAACTATGGCTACACCTTC.

CDR3 amino acids: CAISEYVRGAGTDTQYF. The CDR3 nucleotides read TGTGCCATCAGTGAGTACGTACGGGGGGCTGGCACAGATACGCAGTATTTT. The V and J genes are TRBV10-3 and TRBJ2-3, with D maybe TRBD2 (7 bases). V was shortened by 1 base and J by 1 base, with 15 bases between the two germline ends. Germline CDR1 is ENHRY and CDR2 is SYGVKD. The CDR3 has 17 residues.

The CDR3 DNA reads as TGTGCCAGCAGTACCGAAAACGGGGGAGATGAGCAGTTCTTC. It encodes CASSTENGGDEQFF. The rearrangement links TRBV3-1 (or the pseudogene TRBV3-2) to TRBJ2-1, with TRBD2 as a possible D gene (6 bases). The germline V and J ends were trimmed by 6 bases and 8 bases, with 17 bases remaining between them. Germline values: CDR1 LGHDT, CDR2 YNNKEL (reference sequence). The CDR3 consists of 14 residues.

The CDR3, as DNA: TGCGCCAGCAGCTTGCCAGGGGGCACTGAAGCTTTCTTT. It translates to CASSLPGGTEAFF. The rearrangement uses TRBV5-1 and TRBJ1-1, with 7 positions matching TRBD1. The CDR3 length is 13 residues. Looked up from germline, CDR1 is SGHRS and CDR2 is YFSETQ. J was trimmed by 4 bases and V by 1 base; bases with no gene match: 1.

The rearrangement uses TRBV5-8 and TRBJ1-5; D remains ambiguous. This CDR3 spans 14 amino acids. Deletions cut 5 bases from V and 0 bases from J, with 9 bases between. Germline V gives CDR1 SGHTS, CDR2 YDEGEE. The CDR3 here is CASSFWASNQPQHF. CDR3 in DNA: TGTGCCAGCAGTTTTTGGGCTAGCAATCAGCCCCAGCATTTT.

The chain carries TRBV5-5 and TRBJ1-4; 8 bases align to TRBD1. This CDR3 has 15 residues. J was trimmed by 8 bases and V by 0 bases; bases with no gene match: 6. Germline CDR1 reads SGHKS; CDR2 reads YYEKEE (reference sequence). The CDR3 DNA reads as TGTGCCAGCAGCTTGGGGACAGGGACTGGGGAAAAACTGTTTTTT. As protein: CASSLGTGTGEKLFF.

The chain is built from TRBV7-9 and TRBJ1-6; 7 bases map to TRBD1. From germline, CDR1 is SEHNR and CDR2 FQNEAQ (reference sequence). The CDR3 runs to 15 residues. V lost 1 base to trimming and J lost 4 bases; unmatched junction nucleotides: 1. CDR3 bases: TGTGCCAGCAGCTTAGGACAGGGTTATAATTCACCCCTCCACTTT. It is translated as CASSLGQGYNSPLHF.

This chain connects TRBV5-5 to TRBJ1-1; 8 bases align to TRBD1. This CDR3 has 16 residues. Trimming cost V 4 bases and J 4 bases; bases outside gene matches: 12. Germline V gene sequence: CDR1 SGHKS, CDR2 YYEKEE (reference sequence). CDR3 DNA sequence: TGTGCCAGCAGCGTGGGGCAGGGGGCAATGGGCACTGAAGCTTTCTTT. Its protein product is CASSVGQGAMGTEAFF.

V gene TRBV19 combines with J gene TRBJ1-2; D not resolved. The germline V gene encodes CDR1 LNHDA and CDR2 SQIVND (reference sequence). Deletions cut 6 bases from V and 8 bases from J, with 13 bases between. The CDR3 length is 12 residues. This CDR3 reads CASRIQEGGYTF. In nucleotides, the CDR3 is TGTGCCAGTAGGATTCAGGAGGGAGGCTACACCTTC.

The chain links TRBV18 to TRBJ2-7, with TRBD1 identical over 8 bases. This CDR3 is built from 15 residues. The trim removed 3 bases at V and 2 bases at J, leaving 6 bases unmatched. Germline lookup yields CDR1 KGHSH and CDR2 LQKENI. As DNA, the CDR3 is TGTGCCAGCTCACCTGCAGGGACAGGCGCCTACGAGCAGTACTTC. Translating it yields CASSPAGTGAYEQYF.

The V and J genes are TRBV5-1 and TRBJ1-1; 9 nucleotides line up with TRBD1. Germline loops: CDR1 SGHRS, CDR2 YFSETQ. This CDR3 is built from 15 residues. The ends lost 4 bases at V and 5 bases at J; junction bases unmatched: 9. The CDR3 nucleotides are TGCGCCAGCAGCCCCGACCCGGACAGGGGAACTGAAGCTTTCTTT. Protein: CASSPDPDRGTEAFF.

The rearrangement joins TRBV7-8 to TRBJ2-2; D gene unclear. The CDR3 runs 15 residues. Trimming cost V 2 bases and J 0 bases, with 7 bases left between them. CDR1 and CDR2 from the germline V gene are SGHVS and FQNEAQ. CDR3 amino acids: CASSLSATNTGELFF. DNA for the CDR3: TGTGCCAGCAGCTTATCCGCTACGAACACCGGGGAGCTGTTTTTT.